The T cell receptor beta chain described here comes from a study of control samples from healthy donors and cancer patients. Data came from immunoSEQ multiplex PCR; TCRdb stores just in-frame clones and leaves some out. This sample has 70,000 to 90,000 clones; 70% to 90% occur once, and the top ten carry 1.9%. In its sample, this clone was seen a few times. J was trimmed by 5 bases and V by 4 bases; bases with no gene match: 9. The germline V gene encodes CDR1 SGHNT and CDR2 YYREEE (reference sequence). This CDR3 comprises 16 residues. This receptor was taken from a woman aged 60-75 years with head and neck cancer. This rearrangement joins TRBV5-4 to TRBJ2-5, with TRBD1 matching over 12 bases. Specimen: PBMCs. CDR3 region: CASSRTTGTGGETQYF. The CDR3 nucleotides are TGTGCCAGCAGCCGAACGACCGGGACAGGGGGCGAGACCCAGTACTTC. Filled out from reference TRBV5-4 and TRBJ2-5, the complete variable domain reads ETGVTQSPTHLIKTRGQQVTLRCSSQSGHNTVSWYQQALGQGPQFIFQYYREEENGRGNFPPRFSGLQFPNYSSELNVNALELDDSALYLCASSRTTGTGGETQYFGPGTRLLVL.